Listed below are T cell receptor beta chains from one sample, sequenced in a study of metastatic and nonmetastatic thyroid tumors. Using MiXCR, TCRdb re-called clones from the PCR reads. Of about 32,000 clones listed, around 33% are singletons. Sequenced material: tumor tissue. The receptors shown here come from a female donor with papillary thyroid cancer or a benign thyroid nodule (not recorded which). Some clones in this sample may be carry-over from other donors' samples. Each CDR3 is given with its conserved first and last residue. The D gene is left open where the match is weak. Clone sizes are given selectively: once, few, many, or a class where the clone is expanded.

D gene	J gene	clone size	V gene	CDR3 DNA	CDR3 protein
TRBD1	TRBJ1-1	-	TRBV5-1	TGCGCCAGCAGCTCGGGACAGGGAGGATGGACTGAAGCTTTCTTT	CASSSGQGGWTEAFF
TRBD2	TRBJ2-1	-	TRBV9	TGTGCCAGCAGCCCCAGACTAGCGGGAGCGGTGAATGAGCAGTTCTTC	CASSPRLAGAVNEQFF
TRBD2	TRBJ2-2	few	TRBV6-1	TGTGCCAGCAGGGCTAGCGGGGTGACCGGGGAGCTGTTTTTT	CASRASGVTGELFF
TRBD1	TRBJ2-6	large	TRBV4-1	TGCGCCAGCAGCCAAGCCCCGGGACAGGGTCGGGTCCTGACTTTC	CASSQAPGQGRVLTF
-	TRBJ1-1	many	TRBV6-6	TGTGCCAGCAGTTACGAGGGGGGCACTGAAGCTTTCTTT	CASSYEGGTEAFF
-	TRBJ2-3	-	TRBV11-2	TGTGCCAGCAGTCAAACTAGGGATACGCAGTATTTT	CASSQTRDTQYF
TRBD1	TRBJ2-1	few	TRBV12-3/TRBV12-4	TGTGCCAGCGGGGTTATAGGCAGGGGGCGCGGTGAGCAGTTCTTC	CASGVIGRGRGEQFF
-	TRBJ1-5	few	TRBV25-1	TGTGCCAACCGGCCGGAACATCAGCCCCAGCATTTT	CANRPEHQPQHF
TRBD1	TRBJ2-1	few	TRBV10-1	TGCGCCAGCAGTGAGTGGGGACAGGGGCTTCTGAATGAGCAGTTCTTC	CASSEWGQGLLNEQFF
-	TRBJ2-1	few	TRBV5-1	TGCGCCAGCAGCAAGGACGGCAACAATGAGCAGTTCTTC	CASSKDGNNEQFF
-	TRBJ2-1	-	TRBV16	TGTGCCAGCCTGGGGATAGCCCGGTCCTCTTCTCGCAATGAGCAGTTCTTC	CASLGIARSSSRNEQFF
TRBD2	TRBJ2-5	-	TRBV12-3/TRBV12-4	TGTGCCAGCAGCTGGGGGGGGCAAGAGACCCAGTACTTC	CASSWGGQETQYF
-	TRBJ1-2	-	TRBV20-1	TGCAGTGCTCCAATGACAGAATACCTCCTTGGTGGCTACACCTTC	CSAPMTEYLLGGYTF
TRBD1	TRBJ1-2	-	TRBV28	TGTGCCAGCAGGGGAATGGACAGGGGGATTAATGGCTACACCTTC	CASRGMDRGINGYTF
TRBD1	TRBJ2-3	few	TRBV28	TGTGCCAGCAGTCGACGGACAGGGGGCACAGATACGCAGTATTTT	CASSRRTGGTDTQYF
-	TRBJ2-1	-	TRBV15	TGTGCCACCAGCAGACGGGACCCCTTCAATGAGCAGTTCTTC	CATSRRDPFNEQFF
TRBD2	TRBJ2-3	few	TRBV19	TGTGCCAGTAGTATAGTGACTAGCGGCACAGATACGCAGTATTTT	CASSIVTSGTDTQYF